The 10 T cell receptor beta chains below were found in one sample sequenced in a study of T-cell reconstitution after alpha-beta-depleted transplantation in children. For TCRbeta, the library was prepared with unique molecular identifiers. TCRdb independently ran MiXCR on the PCR reads; one entry per CDR3 protein. The data show over 15,000 distinct CDR3 sequences, 10% to 15% seen once. The material sequenced was PBMCs, mostly from graft donor cells, taken 60 days after TCRalphabeta/CD19-depleted stem cell transplant. These receptors were collected from a female patient between 2 and 15 years old who had a stem cell transplant for congenital amegakaryocytic thrombocytopenia, so the T cells may come from the graft donor.

This clonotype was observed many times. V is TRBV20-1 and J is TRBJ1-5, with D possibly matching TRBD1 (5 bases). The V end lost 1 base, the J end lost 0 bases, and 19 bases lay between the germline ends. The CDR3 spans 18 residues. Per germline, CDR1 DFQATT and CDR2 SNEGSKA (reference sequence). CDR3 amino acids: CSARGYLPGRDSNQPQHF. The CDR3 DNA is TGCAGTGCTAGAGGCTACCTCCCAGGGAGGGATAGCAATCAGCCCCAGCATTTT.

Many counts were recorded for this clonotype. This chain uses TRBV20-1 with TRBJ2-1; 10 bases line up with TRBD2. Germline lookup yields CDR1 DFQATT and CDR2 SNEGSKA (reference sequence). The CDR3 loop spans 14 amino acids. The junction had 13 bases not matched to a gene; V was cut back by 2 bases and J by 15 bases. The CDR3 here is CSARSAGLASRWFF. The CDR3 DNA reads TGCAGTGCTAGATCCGCGGGACTAGCGTCCCGATGGTTCTTC.

The V and J genes are TRBV30 and TRBJ2-1; D is perhaps TRBD1 or TRBD2 (6 bases each). CDR1 and CDR2 (germline): GTSNPN, SVGIG (reference sequence). The CDR3 is 17 amino acids. V was clipped by 0 bases and J by 4 bases, with 19 bases between them. CDR3 loop: CAWSVVGGRKRYNEQFF. The CDR3 DNA reads TGTGCCTGGAGTGTAGTCGGGGGCAGGAAACGGTACAATGAGCAGTTCTTC.

This clonotype showed up many times. The rearrangement joins TRBV29-1 to TRBJ2-3; the D gene is possibly TRBD2 (7 bases). Germline loops: CDR1 SQVTM, CDR2 ANQGSEA. The V end lost 7 bases, the J end lost 1 base, and 15 bases lay between the germline ends. This CDR3 is 14 amino acids long. The CDR3 sequence is CSGEGDGRTDTQYF. The CDR3 region has the DNA TGCAGCGGGGAGGGGGACGGACGCACAGATACGCAGTATTTT.

Concerning this clonotype itself: This could be a read error, since a much larger clone is one nucleotide away. The V call is TRBV12-3 or TRBV12-4, the J call TRBJ2-6; 11 nucleotides agree with TRBD1. There are 18 residues in the CDR3. CDR3 nucleotide sequence: TGTGCCTGCAGTTTCGGTGGACAGGGGGCCTCTGGGGCCAACGTCCTGACTTTC. This codes for CACSFGGQGASGANVLTF.

At least ten counts were recorded for this clonotype. The J gene is TRBJ2-7, the V gene TRBV7-9; D is ambiguous. Germline loops: CDR1 SEHNR, CDR2 FQNEAQ (reference sequence). The V end was cut by 4 bases, the J end by 2 bases, with 9 bases between. CDR3 size: 13 residues. Here the CDR3 reads CASSSYIAYEQYF. The DNA for the CDR3 is TGTGCCAGCAGCTCGTATATTGCCTACGAGCAGTACTTC.

This clonotype was detected many times. This sequence joins TRBV25-1 and TRBJ2-7, with no clear D. Germline V gives CDR1 MGHDK, CDR2 SYGVNS. V was shortened by 10 bases and J by 4 bases, with 14 bases between the two germline ends. The CDR3 loop spans 12 amino acids. CDR3 region: CATRGVRYEQYF. The CDR3 DNA follows: TGTGCCACCAGAGGAGTTAGGTACGAGCAGTACTTC.

Only a few counts were recorded for this clonotype. The chain carries TRBV5-1 and TRBJ1-1; 7 bases match TRBD1. The germline CDR1 and CDR2 sequences are SGHRS and YFSETQ. Losses at the gene ends were 4 bases for V and 1 base for J; bases not matched to a gene: 10. There are 16 residues in the CDR3. This CDR3 is CASSPARGVGNTEAFF. CDR3 DNA sequence: TGCGCCAGCAGCCCGGCCAGGGGGGTGGGGAACACTGAAGCTTTCTTT.

This clonotype appeared many times. CDR3 sequence: CATSDSFQGTTEAFF. CDR3 nucleotide sequence: TGTGCCACCAGTGATTCGTTTCAGGGTACCACTGAAGCTTTCTTT. V usage is TRBV24-1 and J usage is TRBJ1-1, with D possibly TRBD1 on 5 matching bases. CDR1 and CDR2 (germline): KGHDR, SFDVKD. The CDR3 sequence is 15 residues long. The V gene lost 2 bases and the J gene lost 4 bases, with 13 bases spanning the gap.

This clonotype was counted ten times or more. In DNA, the CDR3 is TGTGCCAGCAGTCTAAGCAATACGCAGTATTTT. This encodes CASSLSNTQYF. The V call is TRBV25-1, the J call TRBJ2-3; no clear D gene. This CDR3 has 11 residues. V shed 5 bases and J shed 7 bases, with 7 bases lying between them. CDR1 and CDR2 from the germline V gene are MGHDK and SYGVNS.